This T cell receptor (beta chain) was sequenced in a study of cytomegalovirus exposure and HLA in healthy donors. Study-wide points: CMV antigen specificity of a few CMV-associated chains was confirmed in vitro. The listing of 150 to 200 TCR beta chains classed them as cytomegalovirus-associated. Subsequent analysis showed first-cohort TCR clusters tending to co-occur in more than 90 validation repertoires.

The method was immunoSEQ multiplex PCR; TCRdb's version includes in-frame clones alone and lacks a portion of them. The repertoire holds over 250,000 clones, with approximately 86% as singletons. A word on this clone: What it binds is unknown.

Germline CDR1 reads LNHDA; CDR2 reads SQIVND (reference sequence). Trimming took off 3 bases at V and 7 bases at J, with 19 bases between the two ends. The CDR3 has 16 residues. It was the approximately 110-subject validation cohort, separate from the approximately 700-subject first cohort, to which the donors belonged. What was sequenced was PBMCs. The V call is TRBV19, the J call TRBJ2-1; D may be TRBD1 (6 bases). The TCR sequence derives from a woman between 18 and 29 years old in good health and CMV-seronegative. The CDR3 protein is CASSIYPGVQKNEQFF. CDR3 DNA sequence: TGTGCCAGTAGTATCTATCCAGGGGTTCAGAAAAATGAGCAGTTCTTC.